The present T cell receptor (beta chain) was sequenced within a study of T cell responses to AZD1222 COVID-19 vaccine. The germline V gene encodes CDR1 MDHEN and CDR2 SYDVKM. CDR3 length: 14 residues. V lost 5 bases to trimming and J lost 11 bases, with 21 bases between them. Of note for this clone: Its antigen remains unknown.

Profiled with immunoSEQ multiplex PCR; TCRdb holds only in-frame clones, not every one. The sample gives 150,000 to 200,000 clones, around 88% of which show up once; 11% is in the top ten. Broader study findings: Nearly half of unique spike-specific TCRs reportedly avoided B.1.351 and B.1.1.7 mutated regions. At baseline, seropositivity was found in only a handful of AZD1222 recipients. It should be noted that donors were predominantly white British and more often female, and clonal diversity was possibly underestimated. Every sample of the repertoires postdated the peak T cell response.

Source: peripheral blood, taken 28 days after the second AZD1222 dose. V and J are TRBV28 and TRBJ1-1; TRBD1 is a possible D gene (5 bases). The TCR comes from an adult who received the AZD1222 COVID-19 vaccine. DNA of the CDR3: TGTGCCAGCAGTCCCCTTGGGACTCCCTGGGGTGCTTTCTTT. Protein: CASSPLGTPWGAFF. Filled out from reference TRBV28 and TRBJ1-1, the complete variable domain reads DVKVTQSSRYLVKRTGEKVFLECVQDMDHENMFWYRQDPGLGLRLIYFSYDVKMKEKGDIPEGYSVSREKKERFSLILESASTNQTSMYLCASSPLGTPWGAFFGQGTRLTVV.